The present T cell receptor beta chain was sequenced within a study of Graves' ophthalmopathy and Graves' hyperthyroidism. As for the study in general: Ophthalmopathy absent within 18 months of follow-up marked hyperthyroidism as stable. Study results and caveats: Most thyroid-expanded clonotypes exceeding 0.001 frequency were also found in blood.

This clonotype has only a few counts. Antigen unknown. Exclusion criteria comprised other autoimmune diseases, uncontrolled infections, pregnancy or lactation in patients. Germline CDR1 reads SGDLS; CDR2 reads YYNGEE. The CDR3 contains 13 residues. The V end was cut by 3 bases, the J end by 5 bases, with 9 bases between. RNA transcripts provided the template for amplifying TCR beta CDR3 regions. HTBI-primed RT-PCR formed the first round, and a multiplex PCR formed the second. TCRdb re-called the multiplex PCR reads with MiXCR, one entry per CDR3 protein. The sample holds around 1.1 million distinct CDR3 sequences; about two fifths are singletons and the top ten take 11%.

J is TRBJ1-3 and V is TRBV9; D gene unclear. The source is an adult man with Graves' hyperthyroidism. The source material was peripheral blood or thyroid tissue (not recorded which). CDR3 loop: CASSADARNTIYF. For the CDR3, the DNA is TGTGCCAGCAGCGCGGATGCCCGAAACACCATATATTTT.